This T cell receptor (beta chain) was observed in a study of shared clonotypes between healthy human individuals. Trimming cost V 7 bases and J 5 bases; bases outside gene matches: 5. This CDR3 has 14 amino acids. Germline V gene data show CDR1 as SGHTS and CDR2 as YDEGEE. Naive CD8 populations comprised CD45RO-negative cells positively selected for CCR7, excluding terminally differentiated effector memory CD45RA+ cells. Generated by immunoSEQ multiplex PCR, the TCRdb table keeps only in-frame clones and is missing some. In the table there are nearly 2 million clones, approximately 94% of which are singletons.

The sample consisted of naive CD8+ T cells sorted from blood. The chain combines TRBV5-8 with TRBJ2-1; 11 bases fit TRBD2. This TCR derives from a man aged 18-30 years in good health. The CDR3 nucleotides read TGTGCCAGCTCCCGACTAGCGGGGAACAATGAGCAGTTCTTC. Its protein is CASSRLAGNNEQFF.